The 5 T cell receptor beta chains below all came from one sample that was sequenced in a study of CD8 T cells in ankylosing spondylitis. Overall study findings and caveats: There was a TCR beta motif, made of several highly homologous variants, that appeared characteristic of ankylosing spondylitis blood.

TCRdb recomputed calls from the 5' RACE reads with MiXCR, one row per CDR3 protein. This sample has approximately 300,000 distinct CDR3 sequences, with under 8.5% found just once. Their target antigens are unknown. Sequenced sample: blood, either unsorted or a sorted T cell fraction (not recorded which). The receptors derive from a male donor with ankylosing spondylitis.

The genes are TRBV12-3 or TRBV12-4 and TRBJ1-6; 8 nucleotides align to TRBD1. The junction had 1 base not matched to a gene; V was cut back by 2 bases and J by 7 bases. This CDR3 contains 14 residues. The CDR3 bases are TGTGCCAGCAGTTTAACAGGGGGGAATTCACCCCTCCACTTT. Translated: CASSLTGGNSPLHF.

This chain connects TRBV7-2 to TRBJ2-7, with D perhaps TRBD1 (6 bases). The V gene lost 3 bases and the J gene lost 3 bases, with 15 bases spanning the gap. CDR1 and CDR2 (germline): SGHTA, FQGNSA. CDR3 length equals 15 residues. CDR3 residues: CASSLEQGANYEQYF. CDR3 nucleotides: TGTGCCAGCAGCTTGGAACAGGGAGCTAACTACGAGCAGTACTTC. Full variable domain (remainder filled in from reference TRBV7-2 and TRBJ2-7): GAGVSQSPSNKVTEKGKDVELRCDPISGHTALYWYRQSLGQGLEFLIYFQGNSAPDKSGLPSDRFSAERTGGSVSTLTIQRTQQEDSAVYLCASSLEQGANYEQYFGPGTRLTVT.

Details on this clonotype: One junction end does not reproduce the germline sequence, and a read error may be involved. The chain recombines TRBV7-2 with TRBJ2-3, with 9 bases identical to TRBD2. Per the germline V gene, CDR1 is SGHTA and CDR2 is FQGNSA. This CDR3 is 16 amino acids long. As DNA, the CDR3 is TGTGCCAGCAGCTTAGGAGGCGGGAGGGGCACATATACGCAGTATTTT. Its protein product is CASSLGGGRGTYTQYF. The whole variable domain, filled in from reference TRBV7-2 and TRBJ2-3, reads GAGVSQSPSNKVTEKGKDVELRCDPISGHTALYWYRQSLGQGLEFLIYFQGNSAPDKSGLPSDRFSAERTGGSVSTLTIQRTQQEDSAVYLCASSLGGGRGTYTQYFGPGTRLTVL.

The rearrangement uses TRBV6-7 and TRBJ1-2; D not resolved. TRBV6-7 is marked as an open reading frame, function uncertain. CDR3 length: 10 residues. V was shortened by 6 bases and J by 4 bases, with 3 bases between the two germline ends. CDR3 in DNA: TGTGCCAGCAGCCTCTATGGCTACACCTTC. Protein product: CASSLYGYTF.

The chain joins TRBV6-5 to TRBJ2-7, with 7 nucleotides matching TRBD2. With 2 bases clipped from V and 3 bases from J, the junction kept 13 bases outside the gene matches. The CDR3 runs to 17 residues. Germline CDR1 and CDR2: MNHEY and SVGAGI. CDR3 sequence (DNA): TGTGCCAGCAGTTACATCAAGTTTGGGAGGGTAGGCTACGAGCAGTACTTC. Amino acids: CASSYIKFGRVGYEQYF.